This is a list of T cell receptor beta chains from one sample in a study of blood T cell repertoires in COVID-19. Clones were read by immunoSEQ multiplex PCR, and TCRdb kept only the in-frame ones, dropping some. Here the sample spans approximately 150,000 clones, around 85% being singletons. Sequencing was done on a sample of peripheral blood. The source of these receptors is an elderly woman with COVID-19, enrolled during active disease. Both conserved end residues are part of each CDR3. The order of the fields is V gene, clone size, J gene, D gene, CDR3 DNA, CDR3 protein. D genes are given only for firm matches. Clone size is given for some rows only: seen once, a few or many times, or a class if the clone is expanded.

>TRBV7-2|.|TRBJ2-1|TRBD2
TGTGCCAGCAGCGTACTAGCGGGAGACGGGGATGAGCAGTTCTTC
CASSVLAGDGDEQFF
>TRBV5-1|few|TRBJ2-7|TRBD2
TGCGCCAGCAGCGTCCTACCACCACTAGCGGCGGGCTTCCGGGGGGAGCAGTACTTC
CASSVLPPLAAGFRGEQYF
>TRBV3-1/TRBV3-2|few|TRBJ2-7|TRBD2
TGTGCCAGCAGCCAAGGGACTAGCGGGAGGTACGAGCAGTACTTC
CASSQGTSGRYEQYF
>TRBV11-2|.|TRBJ1-2|.
TGTGCCAGCAGCTTTAACGCGGCAGGGGATGGCTACACCTTC
CASSFNAAGDGYTF
>TRBV3-1/TRBV3-2|.|TRBJ1-1|.
TGTGCCAGCAGCCCGGGGTCCGACACTGAAGCTTTCTTT
CASSPGSDTEAFF
>TRBV6-2/TRBV6-3|.|TRBJ2-7|TRBD2
TGTGCCAGCAGTTACGGGGCCTCCTCACTAGCGGGAGGGCAAGAGCAGTACTTC
CASSYGASSLAGGQEQYF
>TRBV2|.|TRBJ2-7|TRBD2
TGTGCCAGCAGTGAAAGGGGACTAGAGAAACGCCAGTACTTC
CASSERGLEKRQYF
>TRBV5-1|.|TRBJ2-7|.
TGCGCCAGCAGCCGTGGATGGAGTCGGGACTCCTACGAGCAGTACTTC
CASSRGWSRDSYEQYF
>TRBV5-1|.|TRBJ2-5|.
TGCGCCAGCAGCTTGGGGTGGGGCAACCAAGAGACCCAGTACTTC
CASSLGWGNQETQYF
>TRBV13|.|TRBJ2-7|TRBD2
TGTGCCAGCAGCGCCCGGGGGCTAGCGGGAGCCGAGCAGTACTTC
CASSARGLAGAEQYF
>TRBV28|.|TRBJ1-2|.
TGTGCCAGCAGTCGTTATGGCTACACCTTC
CASSRYGYTF
>TRBV7-8|.|TRBJ1-6|TRBD1
TGTGCCAGCAGCCGCAAGGGGGCTAATTCACCCCTCCACTTT
CASSRKGANSPLHF
>TRBV15|once|TRBJ1-2|.
TGTGCCACCAGCAGAGAGGGAGGGCTGGGCGGCTACACCTTC
CATSREGGLGGYTF
>TRBV7-9|once|TRBJ1-2|.
TGTGCCAGCAGCTTTAGGGGCCAGACTAACTATGGCTACACCTTC
CASSFRGQTNYGYTF
>TRBV7-9|.|TRBJ2-3|.
TGTGCCAGCAGCTTCTGGGCAACTGCTAGCACAGATACGCAGTATTTT
CASSFWATASTDTQYF
>TRBV6-1|.|TRBJ1-3|.
TGTGCCAGCAGTGACCCGATGACGGGGTCTGGAAACACCATATATTTT
CASSDPMTGSGNTIYF